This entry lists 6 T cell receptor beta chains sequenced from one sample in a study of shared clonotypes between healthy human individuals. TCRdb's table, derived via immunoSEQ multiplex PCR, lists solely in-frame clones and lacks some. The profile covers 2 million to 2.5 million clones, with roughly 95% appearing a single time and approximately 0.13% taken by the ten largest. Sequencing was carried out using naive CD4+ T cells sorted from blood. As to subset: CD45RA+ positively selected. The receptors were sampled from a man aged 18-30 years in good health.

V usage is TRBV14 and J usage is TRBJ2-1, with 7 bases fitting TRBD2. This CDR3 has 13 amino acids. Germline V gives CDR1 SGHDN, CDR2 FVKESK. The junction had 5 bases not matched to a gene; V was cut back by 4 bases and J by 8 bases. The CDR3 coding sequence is TGTGCCAGCAGCCCTCGACTAGCCTATGAGCAGTTCTTC. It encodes CASSPRLAYEQFF.

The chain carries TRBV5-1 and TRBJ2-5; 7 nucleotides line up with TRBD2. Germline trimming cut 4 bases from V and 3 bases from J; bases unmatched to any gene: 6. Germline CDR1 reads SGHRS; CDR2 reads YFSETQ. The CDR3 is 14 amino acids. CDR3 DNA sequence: TGCGCCAGCAGCCCGGAGCGGGGTGAAGAGACCCAGTACTTC. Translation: CASSPERGEETQYF.

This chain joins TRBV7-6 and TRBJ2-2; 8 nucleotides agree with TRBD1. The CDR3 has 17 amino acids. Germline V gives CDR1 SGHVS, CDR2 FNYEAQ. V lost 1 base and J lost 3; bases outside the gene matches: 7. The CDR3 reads CASSLVQDREDTGELFF. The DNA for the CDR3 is TGTGCCAGCAGCTTAGTCCAGGACAGGGAGGACACCGGGGAGCTGTTTTTT.

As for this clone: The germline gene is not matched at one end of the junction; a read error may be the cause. CDR3 sequence: CSVEVTGSNTEAFF. The CDR3, as DNA: TGCAGCGTCGAAGTGACAGGGAGTAACACTGAAGCTTTCTTT. This chain joins TRBV29-1 and TRBJ1-1, with 7 bases that match TRBD1. The CDR3 length is 14 residues. Looked up from germline, CDR1 is SQVTM and CDR2 is ANQGSEA.

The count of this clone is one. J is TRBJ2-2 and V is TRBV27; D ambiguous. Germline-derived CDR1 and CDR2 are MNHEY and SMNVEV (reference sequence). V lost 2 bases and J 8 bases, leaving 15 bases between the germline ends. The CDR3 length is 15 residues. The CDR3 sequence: CASSLGLTMAGELFF. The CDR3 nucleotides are TGTGCCAGCAGTTTAGGTCTAACTATGGCGGGGGAGCTGTTTTTT.

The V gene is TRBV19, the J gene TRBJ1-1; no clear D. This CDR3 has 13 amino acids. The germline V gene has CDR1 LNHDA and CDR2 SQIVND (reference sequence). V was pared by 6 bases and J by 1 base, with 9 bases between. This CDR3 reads CASSLWENTEAFF. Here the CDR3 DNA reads TGTGCCAGTAGCCTCTGGGAGAACACTGAAGCTTTCTTT. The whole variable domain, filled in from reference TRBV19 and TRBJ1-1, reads DGGITQSPKYLFRKEGQNVTLSCEQNLNHDAMYWYRQDPGQGLRLIYYSQIVNDFQKGDIAEGYSVSREKKESFPLTVTSAQKNPTAFYLCASSLWENTEAFFGQGTRLTVV.